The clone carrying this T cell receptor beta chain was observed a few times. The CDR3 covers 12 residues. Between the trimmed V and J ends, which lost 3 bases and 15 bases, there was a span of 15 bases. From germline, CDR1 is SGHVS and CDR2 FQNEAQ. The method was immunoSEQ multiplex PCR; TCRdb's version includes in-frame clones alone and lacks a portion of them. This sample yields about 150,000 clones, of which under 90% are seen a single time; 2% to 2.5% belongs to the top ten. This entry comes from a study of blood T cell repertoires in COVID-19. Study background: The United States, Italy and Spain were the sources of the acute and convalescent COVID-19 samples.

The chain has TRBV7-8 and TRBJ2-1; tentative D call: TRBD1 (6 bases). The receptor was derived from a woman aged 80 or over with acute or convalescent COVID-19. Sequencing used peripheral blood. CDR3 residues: CASSFPGTSLFF. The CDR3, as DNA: TGTGCCAGCAGCTTCCCCGGGACATCTTTGTTCTTC. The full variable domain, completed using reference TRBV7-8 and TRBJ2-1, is GAGVSQSPRYKVAKRGQDVALRCDPISGHVSLFWYQQALGQGPEFLTYFQNEAQLDKSGLPSDRFFAERPEGSVSTLKIQRTQQEDSAVYLCASSFPGTSLFFGPGTRLTVL.